The sequence of this T cell receptor beta chain was determined in a study of regulatory T cells in long-lasting Graves disease. Time point defined: newly diagnosed GD, antithyroid drugs for less than 3 months. RNA from PBMCs was the source of the TCR library. The CDR3 has 13 amino acids. V lost 2 bases to trimming and J lost 8 bases; unmatched junction nucleotides: 1. The V gene's germline CDR1 is GTSNPN and CDR2 SVGIG (reference sequence). Library construction for TCR beta used iRepertoire HTBI primers and Arm-PCR of CDR3 regions. Original handling: About 62 TRBV and about 14 TRBJ segments were identified across samples. TCRdb redid the calling of the multiplex PCR reads with MiXCR, one entry per CDR3 protein. The V and J calls reflect TCRdb's pipeline rather than the authors' work. The table shows about 560,000 distinct CDR3 sequences, with 15% to 20% occurring only once. The sample was also reused in another study, on T cells in Graves' hyperthyroidism and ophthalmopathy. As that study records: The study used the HTBI primer set for a first-round RT-PCR of the TCR CDR3.

The specimen was peripheral blood mononuclear cells (PBMCs), collected at new diagnosis, from a patient treated with antithyroid drugs. The chain combines TRBV30 with TRBJ2-1, with 12 positions matching TRBD2. The sequence was obtained from a young man with Graves disease. The CDR3 DNA follows: TGTGCCTGGAGTTGGACTAGCGGGGATGAGCAGTTCTTC. Protein sequence: CAWSWTSGDEQFF.